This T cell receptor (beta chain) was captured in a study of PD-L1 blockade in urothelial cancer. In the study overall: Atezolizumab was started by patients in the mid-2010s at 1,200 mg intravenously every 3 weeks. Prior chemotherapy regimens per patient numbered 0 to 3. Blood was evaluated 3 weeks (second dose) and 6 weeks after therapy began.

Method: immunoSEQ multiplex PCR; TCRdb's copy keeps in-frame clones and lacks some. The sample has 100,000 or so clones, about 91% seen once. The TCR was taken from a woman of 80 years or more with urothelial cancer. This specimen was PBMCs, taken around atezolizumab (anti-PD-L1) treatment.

Here the CDR3 reads CASRRSTEAFF. The CDR3 DNA sequence: TGTGCCAGCCGCCGGTCCACTGAAGCTTTCTTT. V gene TRBV28 combines with J gene TRBJ1-1; D uncertain. The CDR3 extends over 11 amino acids. CDR1 and CDR2 (germline): MDHEN, SYDVKM. The V end lost 8 bases, the J end lost 4 bases, and 8 bases lay between the germline ends.